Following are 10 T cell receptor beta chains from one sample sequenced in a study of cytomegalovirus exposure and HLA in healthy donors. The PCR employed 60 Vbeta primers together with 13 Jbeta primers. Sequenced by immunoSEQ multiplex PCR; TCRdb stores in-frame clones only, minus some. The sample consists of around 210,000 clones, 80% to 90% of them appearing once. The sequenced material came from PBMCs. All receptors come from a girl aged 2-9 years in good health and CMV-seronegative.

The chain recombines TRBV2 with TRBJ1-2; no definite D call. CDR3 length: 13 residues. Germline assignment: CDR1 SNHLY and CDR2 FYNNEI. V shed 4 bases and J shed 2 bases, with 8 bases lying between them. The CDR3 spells CASSVSGNYGYTF. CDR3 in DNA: TGTGCCAGCAGTGTGTCGGGAAACTATGGCTACACCTTC.

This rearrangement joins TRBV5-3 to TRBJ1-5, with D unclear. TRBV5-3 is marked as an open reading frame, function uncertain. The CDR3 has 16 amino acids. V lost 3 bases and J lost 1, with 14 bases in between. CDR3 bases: TGTGCCAGAAGCTGGGGAGAGGTTTTGAGCAATCAGCCCCAGCATTTT. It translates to CARSWGEVLSNQPQHF.

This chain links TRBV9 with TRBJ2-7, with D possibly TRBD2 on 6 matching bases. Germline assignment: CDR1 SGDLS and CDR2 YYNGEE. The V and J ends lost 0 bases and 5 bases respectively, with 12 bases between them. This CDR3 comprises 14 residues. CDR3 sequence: CASSVDLSGDEQYF. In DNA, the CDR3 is TGTGCCAGCAGCGTAGACCTCTCGGGGGACGAGCAGTACTTC.

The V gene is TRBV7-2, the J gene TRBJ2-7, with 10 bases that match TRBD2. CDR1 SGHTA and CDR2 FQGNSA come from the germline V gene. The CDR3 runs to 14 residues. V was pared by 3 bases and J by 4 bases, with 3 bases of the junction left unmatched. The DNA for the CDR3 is TGTGCCAGCAGCTTTAGCGGGAGGTGGTACGAGCAGTACTTC. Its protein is CASSFSGRWYEQYF.

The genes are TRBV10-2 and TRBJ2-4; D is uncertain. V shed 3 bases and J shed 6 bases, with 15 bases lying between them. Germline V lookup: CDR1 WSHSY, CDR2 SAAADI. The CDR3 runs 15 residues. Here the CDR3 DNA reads TGCGCCAGCAGTGATGGTGGTAGTCGTCGAAACATTCAGTACTTC. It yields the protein CASSDGGSRRNIQYF.

The CDR3 spells CASSYALAGRVYEQYF. Here the CDR3 DNA reads TGTGCCAGCAGTTACGCCTTAGCGGGAAGGGTCTACGAGCAGTACTTC. The chain uses TRBV6-5 and TRBJ2-7, with 8 nucleotides matching TRBD2. The CDR3 length is 16 residues. The V and J ends lost 2 bases and 3 bases, in that order; junction bases with no gene match: 9. Per germline, CDR1 MNHEY and CDR2 SVGAGI.

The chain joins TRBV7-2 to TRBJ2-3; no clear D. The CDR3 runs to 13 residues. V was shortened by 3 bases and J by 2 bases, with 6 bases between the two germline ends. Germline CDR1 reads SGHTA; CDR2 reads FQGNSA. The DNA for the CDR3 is TGTGCCAGCAGCTTCCCCTTCACAGATACGCAGTATTTT. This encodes CASSFPFTDTQYF.

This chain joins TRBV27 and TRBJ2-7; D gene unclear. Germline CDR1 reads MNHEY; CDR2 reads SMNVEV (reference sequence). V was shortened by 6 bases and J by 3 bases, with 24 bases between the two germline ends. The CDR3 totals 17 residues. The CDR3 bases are TGTGCCAGCAGCCCCTCCCCATACAGAGCAGTTTTCTACGAGCAGTACTTC. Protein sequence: CASSPSPYRAVFYEQYF.

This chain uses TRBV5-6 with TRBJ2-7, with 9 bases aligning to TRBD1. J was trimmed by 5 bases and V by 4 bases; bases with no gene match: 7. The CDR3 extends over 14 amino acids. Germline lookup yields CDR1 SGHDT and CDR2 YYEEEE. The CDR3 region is CASSLTGQGDEQYF. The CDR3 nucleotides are TGTGCCAGCAGCCTGACGGGACAGGGCGACGAGCAGTACTTC.

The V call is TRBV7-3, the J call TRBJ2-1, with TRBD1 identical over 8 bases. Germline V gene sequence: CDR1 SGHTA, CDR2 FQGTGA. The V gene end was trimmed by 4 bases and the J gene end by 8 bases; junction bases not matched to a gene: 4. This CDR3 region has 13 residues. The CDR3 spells CASSSDRGYEQFF. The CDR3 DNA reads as TGTGCCAGCAGCTCCGACAGGGGCTATGAGCAGTTCTTC.